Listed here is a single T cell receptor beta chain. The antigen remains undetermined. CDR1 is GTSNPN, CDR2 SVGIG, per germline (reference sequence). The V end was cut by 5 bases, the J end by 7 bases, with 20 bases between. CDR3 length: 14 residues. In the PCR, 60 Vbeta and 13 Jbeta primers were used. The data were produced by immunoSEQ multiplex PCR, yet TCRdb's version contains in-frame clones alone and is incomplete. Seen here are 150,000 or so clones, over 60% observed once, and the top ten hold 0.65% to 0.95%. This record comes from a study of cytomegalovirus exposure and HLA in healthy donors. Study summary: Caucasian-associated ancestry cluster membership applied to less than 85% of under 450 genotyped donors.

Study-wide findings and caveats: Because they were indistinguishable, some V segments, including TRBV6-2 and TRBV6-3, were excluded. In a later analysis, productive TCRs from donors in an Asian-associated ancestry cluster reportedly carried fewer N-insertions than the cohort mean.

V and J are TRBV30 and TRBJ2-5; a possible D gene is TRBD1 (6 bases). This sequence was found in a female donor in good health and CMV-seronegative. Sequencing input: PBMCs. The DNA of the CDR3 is TGTGCCTGGGGGCCCGGGTGGGGGCGCTTGACCCAGTACTTC. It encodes CAWGPGWGRLTQYF.